This T cell receptor beta chain was retrieved from a study of T cells in localized non-small cell lung cancer. The junction had 11 bases not matched to a gene; V was cut back by 5 bases and J by 5 bases. The CDR3 sequence is 15 residues long. In germline, CDR1 is SGHVS, CDR2 FQNEAQ. Sequencing was performed with immunoSEQ multiplex PCR; in TCRdb, only in-frame clones are kept and a portion is missing. This sample carries about 74,000 clones, less than 85% of them seen once, and the ten largest clones take approximately 1.3%. Points from the study as a whole: Clonality of T cells reached its maximum in uninvolved adjacent lung, surpassing tumor. Adjacent lung was found to contain a median approximately 60 of the top 100 tumor clones.

In regard to this clone: What it binds is not known.

The clonotype was recovered from a female donor over 55 with stage I lung adenocarcinoma. This specimen consisted of peripheral blood, obtained before any cancer treatment. This chain joins TRBV7-8 and TRBJ1-1; 7 nucleotides line up with TRBD1. In DNA, the CDR3 is TGTGCCAGCAGCCCTTCAAGACAGGGTGGGACTGAAGCTTTCTTT. It is translated as CASSPSRQGGTEAFF.